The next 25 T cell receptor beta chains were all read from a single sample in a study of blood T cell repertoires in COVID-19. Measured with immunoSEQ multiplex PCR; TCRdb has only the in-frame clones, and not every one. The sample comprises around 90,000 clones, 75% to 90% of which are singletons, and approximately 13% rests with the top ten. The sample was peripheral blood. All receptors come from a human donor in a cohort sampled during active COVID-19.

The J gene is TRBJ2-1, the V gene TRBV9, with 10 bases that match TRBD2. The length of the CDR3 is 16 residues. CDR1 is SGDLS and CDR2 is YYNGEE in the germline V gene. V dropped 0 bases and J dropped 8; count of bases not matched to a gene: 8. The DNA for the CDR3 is TGTGCCAGCAGCGTAGCCGGAGCGGGGGGGCCGGATGAGCAGTTCTTC. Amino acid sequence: CASSVAGAGGPDEQFF.

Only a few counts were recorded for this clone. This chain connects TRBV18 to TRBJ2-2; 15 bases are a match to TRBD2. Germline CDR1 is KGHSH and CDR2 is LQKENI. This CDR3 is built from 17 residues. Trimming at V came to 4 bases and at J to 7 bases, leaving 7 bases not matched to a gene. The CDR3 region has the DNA TGTGCCAGCTCACGGACTAGCGGGGGGGCCAACGTCGGGGAGCTGTTTTTT. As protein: CASSRTSGGANVGELFF.

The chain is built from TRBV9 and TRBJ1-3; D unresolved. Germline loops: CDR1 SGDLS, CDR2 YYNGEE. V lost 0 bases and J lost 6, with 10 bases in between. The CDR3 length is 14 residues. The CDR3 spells CASSVGFSLNTIYF. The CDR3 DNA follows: TGTGCCAGCAGCGTAGGTTTCTCCCTAAACACCATATATTTT.

The CDR3 DNA reads as TGCGCCAGCAGCCACGCCACCGGGACAGGGAATGTATACGAGCAGTACTTC. Protein sequence: CASSHATGTGNVYEQYF. The chain couples TRBV4-1 to TRBJ2-7, with 9 nucleotides matching TRBD1. The length of the CDR3 is 17 residues. The germline V gene has CDR1 MGHRA and CDR2 YSYEKL. The V and J ends lost 3 bases and 4 bases, in that order; junction bases with no gene match: 13.

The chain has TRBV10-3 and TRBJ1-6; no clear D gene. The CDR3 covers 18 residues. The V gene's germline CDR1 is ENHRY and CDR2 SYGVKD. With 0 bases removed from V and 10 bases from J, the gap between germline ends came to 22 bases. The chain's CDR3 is CAISESRTVQYSGSPLHF. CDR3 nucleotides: TGTGCCATCAGTGAGTCTCGGACGGTACAATATTCGGGGTCACCCCTCCACTTT.

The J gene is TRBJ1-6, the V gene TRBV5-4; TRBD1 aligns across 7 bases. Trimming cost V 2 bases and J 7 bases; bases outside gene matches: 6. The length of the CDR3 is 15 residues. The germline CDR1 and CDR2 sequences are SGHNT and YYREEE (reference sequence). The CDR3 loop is CASSFRTGLNSPLHF. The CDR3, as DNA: TGTGCCAGCAGCTTTCGGACAGGTCTAAATTCACCCCTCCACTTT.

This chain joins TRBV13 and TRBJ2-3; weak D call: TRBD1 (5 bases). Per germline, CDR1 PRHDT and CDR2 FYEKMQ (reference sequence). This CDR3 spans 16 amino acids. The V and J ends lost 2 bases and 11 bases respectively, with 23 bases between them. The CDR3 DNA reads TGTGCCAGCAGCTTATTGCGAGGACAAGGGTTCGTAGGGCAGTATTTT. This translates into CASSLLRGQGFVGQYF.

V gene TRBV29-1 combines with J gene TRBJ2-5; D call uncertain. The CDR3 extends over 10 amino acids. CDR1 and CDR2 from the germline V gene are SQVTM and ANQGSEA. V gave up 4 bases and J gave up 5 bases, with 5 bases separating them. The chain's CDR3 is CSVVRETQYF. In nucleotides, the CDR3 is TGCAGCGTTGTGCGGGAGACCCAGTACTTC.

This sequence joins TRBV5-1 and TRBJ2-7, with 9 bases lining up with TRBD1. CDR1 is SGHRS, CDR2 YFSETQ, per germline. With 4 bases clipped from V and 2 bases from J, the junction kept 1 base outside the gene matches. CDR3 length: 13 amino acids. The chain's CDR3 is CASSRTGAYEQYF. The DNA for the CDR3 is TGCGCCAGCAGCAGGACAGGGGCCTACGAGCAGTACTTC. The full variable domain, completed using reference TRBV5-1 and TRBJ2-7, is KAGVTQTPRYLIKTRGQQVTLSCSPISGHRSVSWYQQTPGQGLQFLFEYFSETQRNKGNFPGRFSGRQFSNSRSEMNVSTLELGDSALYLCASSRTGAYEQYFGPGTRLTVT.

The CDR3 DNA follows: TGTGCCAGCAGTCAACTCTTGGTCAGGGACAGGTACTCACCCCTCCACTTT. Translating it yields CASSQLLVRDRYSPLHF. The gene calls are TRBV3-1 (or the pseudogene TRBV3-2) and TRBJ1-6; TRBD1 agrees at 8 bases. The length of the CDR3 is 17 residues. CDR1 is LGHDT and CDR2 is YNNKEL in the germline V gene (reference sequence). V trimming: 6 bases; J trimming: 10 bases; junction bases outside the gene matches: 17.

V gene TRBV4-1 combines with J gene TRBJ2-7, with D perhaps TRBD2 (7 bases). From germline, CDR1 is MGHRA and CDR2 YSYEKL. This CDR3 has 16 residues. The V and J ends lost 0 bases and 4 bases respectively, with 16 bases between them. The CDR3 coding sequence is TGCGCCAGCAGCCAAGATCGTCCGGGGGGCCCTTACGAGCAGTACTTC. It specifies CASSQDRPGGPYEQYF.

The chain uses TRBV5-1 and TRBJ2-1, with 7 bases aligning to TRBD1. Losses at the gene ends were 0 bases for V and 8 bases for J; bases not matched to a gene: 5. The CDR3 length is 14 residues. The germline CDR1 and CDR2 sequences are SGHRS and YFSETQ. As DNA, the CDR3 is TGCGCCAGCAGCTTGGGACAGGGTGGAGATGAGCAGTTCTTC. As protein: CASSLGQGGDEQFF.

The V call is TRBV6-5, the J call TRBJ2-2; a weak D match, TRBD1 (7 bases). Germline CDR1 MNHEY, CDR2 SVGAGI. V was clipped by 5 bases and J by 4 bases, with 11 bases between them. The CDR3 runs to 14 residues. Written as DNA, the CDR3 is TGTGCCAGCAGTCCTCAGGGGGGCACCGGGGAGCTGTTTTTT. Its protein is CASSPQGGTGELFF.

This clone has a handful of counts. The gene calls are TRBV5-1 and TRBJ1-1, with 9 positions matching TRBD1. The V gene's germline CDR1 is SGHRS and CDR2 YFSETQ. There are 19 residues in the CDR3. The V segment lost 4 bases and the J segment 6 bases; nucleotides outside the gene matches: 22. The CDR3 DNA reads TGCGCCAGCAGCGCCCGGGATACAGGGGGCGGAGTGTGGAGCTCTGAAGCTTTCTTT. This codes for CASSARDTGGGVWSSEAFF.

In DNA, the CDR3 is TGTGCCAGCAGGCAATCTCTAGGGGCGAATTCACCCCTCCACTTT. The encoded protein is CASRQSLGANSPLHF. The V gene is TRBV28, the J gene TRBJ1-6, with D possibly matching TRBD1 (5 bases). The germline CDR1 and CDR2 sequences are MDHEN and SYDVKM. The CDR3 spans 15 residues. Between the trimmed V and J ends, which lost 6 bases and 7 bases, there was a span of 16 bases.

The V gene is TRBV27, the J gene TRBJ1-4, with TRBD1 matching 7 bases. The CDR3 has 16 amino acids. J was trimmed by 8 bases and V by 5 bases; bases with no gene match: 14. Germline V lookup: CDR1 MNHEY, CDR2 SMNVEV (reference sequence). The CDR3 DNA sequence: TGTGCCAGCAGTCTAGTGACGAGGGGGCAAAACGAAAAACTGTTTTTT. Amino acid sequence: CASSLVTRGQNEKLFF.

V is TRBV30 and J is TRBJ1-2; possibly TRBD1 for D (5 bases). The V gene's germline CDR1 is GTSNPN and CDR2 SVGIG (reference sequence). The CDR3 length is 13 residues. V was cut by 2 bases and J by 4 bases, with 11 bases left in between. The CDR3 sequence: CAWSRTRRYGYTF. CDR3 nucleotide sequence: TGTGCCTGGAGTCGGACACGCCGCTATGGCTACACCTTC. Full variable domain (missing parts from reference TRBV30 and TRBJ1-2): SQTIHQWPATLVQPVGSPLSLECTVEGTSNPNLYWYRQAAGRGLQLLFYSVGIGQISSEVPQNLSASRPQDRQFILSSKKLLLSDSGFYLCAWSRTRRYGYTFGSGTRLTVV.

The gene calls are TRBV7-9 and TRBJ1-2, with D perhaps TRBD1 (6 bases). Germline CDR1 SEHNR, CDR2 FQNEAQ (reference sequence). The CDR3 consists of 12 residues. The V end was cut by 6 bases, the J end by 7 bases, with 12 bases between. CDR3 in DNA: TGTGCCAGCAGTTCAGGGACATCTGGCTACACCTTC. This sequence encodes CASSSGTSGYTF.

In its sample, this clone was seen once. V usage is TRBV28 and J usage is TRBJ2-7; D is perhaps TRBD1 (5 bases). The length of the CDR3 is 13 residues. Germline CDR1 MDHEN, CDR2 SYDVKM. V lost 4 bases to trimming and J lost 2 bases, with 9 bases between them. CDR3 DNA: TGTGCCAGCAGTTCACAGGTCCCCTACGAGCAGTACTTC. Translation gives CASSSQVPYEQYF.

CDR3 sequence (DNA): TGTGCCAGTAGTGCCGGACAGGGATTCTATGGCTACACCTTC. Residues: CASSAGQGFYGYTF. This sequence joins TRBV19 and TRBJ1-2; TRBD1 aligns across 8 bases. There are 14 residues in the CDR3. With 5 bases clipped from V and 4 bases from J, the junction kept 6 bases outside the gene matches. In germline, CDR1 is LNHDA, CDR2 SQIVND (reference sequence).

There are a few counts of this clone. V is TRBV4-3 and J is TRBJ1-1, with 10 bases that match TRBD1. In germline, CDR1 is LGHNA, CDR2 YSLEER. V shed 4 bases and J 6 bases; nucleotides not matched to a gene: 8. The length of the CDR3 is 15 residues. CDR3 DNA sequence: TGCGCCAGCAGCCCCAACGGACAGGGGGGTGCTGAAGCTTTCTTT. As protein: CASSPNGQGGAEAFF.

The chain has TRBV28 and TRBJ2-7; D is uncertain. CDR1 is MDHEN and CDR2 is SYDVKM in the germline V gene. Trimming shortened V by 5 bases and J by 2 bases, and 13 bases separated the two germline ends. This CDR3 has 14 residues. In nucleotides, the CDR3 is TGTGCCAGCAGTCGTCTATACAGACCCTACGAGCAGTACTTC. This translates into CASSRLYRPYEQYF.

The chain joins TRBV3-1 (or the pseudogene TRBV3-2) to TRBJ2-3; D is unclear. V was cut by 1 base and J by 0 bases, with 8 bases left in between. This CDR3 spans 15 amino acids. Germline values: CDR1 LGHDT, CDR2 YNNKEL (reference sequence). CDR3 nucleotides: TGTGCCAGCAGCCAAGGGTACAGTAGCACAGATACGCAGTATTTT. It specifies CASSQGYSSTDTQYF.

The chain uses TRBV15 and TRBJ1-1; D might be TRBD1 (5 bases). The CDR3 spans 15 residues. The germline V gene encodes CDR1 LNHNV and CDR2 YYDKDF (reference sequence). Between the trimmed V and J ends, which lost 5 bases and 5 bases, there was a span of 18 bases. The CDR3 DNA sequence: TGTGCCACCAGCGACCGGCAGGGTGGTCGAACTGAAGCTTTCTTT. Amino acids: CATSDRQGGRTEAFF.

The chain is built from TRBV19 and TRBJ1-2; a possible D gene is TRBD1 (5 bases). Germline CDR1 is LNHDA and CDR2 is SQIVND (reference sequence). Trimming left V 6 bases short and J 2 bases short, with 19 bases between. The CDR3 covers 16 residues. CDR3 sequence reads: CASSPRQSLTNYGYTF. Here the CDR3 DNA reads TGTGCCAGTAGCCCCAGACAGTCACTGACGAACTATGGCTACACCTTC.